What follows is one TCR beta chain and its context. Assay used: immunoSEQ multiplex PCR; TCRdb lists only in-frame clones, some missing. The sample includes some 41,000 clones, around 83% of them seen just once. The record originates from a study of OX40 agonist ivuxolimab in advanced cancers. The CDR3 length is 10 residues. The genes are TRBV7-5 and TRBJ1-2. TRBV7-5 is a recognized pseudogene. This clonotype was sampled from an adult with an advanced solid tumor such as melanoma, head and neck, liver or kidney cancer. The source material was CD4+ or CD8+ T cells sorted from blood, sampled in a trial of the OX40 agonist ivuxolimab. CDR3 region: CVRSLIGYTF. CDR3 DNA sequence: TGTGTCAGAAGCTTAATCGGCTACACCTTC.